Following are 19 T cell receptor beta chains from one sample sequenced in a study of T cells after yellow fever vaccination. TCRdb called the 5' RACE reads again in MiXCR, with one record for every CDR3 protein. The data show 300,000 to 350,000 distinct CDR3 sequences, with approximately 11% seen just once and less than 3.5% held by the top ten. Material: CD4+ T cells sorted from PBMCs, obtained 45 days after the yellow fever booster vaccination. These receptors were taken from a young man who received the YFV17D yellow fever vaccine.

The chain has TRBV11-2 and TRBJ1-2; possibly TRBD1 for D (6 bases). The CDR3 runs 18 residues. V lost 2 bases, J lost 3 bases, and 22 bases lay in between. The germline CDR1 and CDR2 sequences are SGHAT and FQNNGV. The CDR3 here is CASSLSLGIGGLDYGYTF. CDR3 nucleotides: TGTGCCAGCAGCTTAAGTCTCGGCATCGGGGGGCTGGACTATGGCTACACCTTC.

The V call is TRBV4-1, the J call TRBJ1-6, with D unclear. The V and J ends lost 5 bases and 7 bases respectively, with 15 bases between them. Germline CDR1 reads MGHRA; CDR2 reads YSYEKL. The CDR3 is 15 residues long. CDR3 amino acids: CASSTRTVGNSPLHF. The CDR3 DNA follows: TGCGCCAGCAGCACTCGGACTGTGGGAAATTCACCCCTCCACTTT.

This clonotype was seen many times. The genes are TRBV4-2 and TRBJ2-5; D remains unclear. The V end lost 0 bases, the J end lost 6 bases, and 8 bases lay between the germline ends. CDR3 length: 13 residues. The germline CDR1 and CDR2 sequences are LGHNA and YNFKEQ. Written as DNA, the CDR3 is TGTGCCAGCAGCCAAGAGGAAGGCAAGACCCAGTACTTC. Its protein is CASSQEEGKTQYF.

V is TRBV7-2 and J is TRBJ1-1; the D is unclear. Germline V lookup: CDR1 SGHTA, CDR2 FQGNSA. Trimming removed 1 base at V and 5 bases at J, with 8 bases between. The CDR3 extends over 13 amino acids. CDR3 protein: CASSLGQRTEAFF. The CDR3 DNA reads TGTGCCAGCAGCTTAGGGCAGCGGACTGAAGCTTTCTTT.

This clonotype occurred a few times. V and J are TRBV27 and TRBJ1-2; tentative D call: TRBD1 (5 bases). Germline loops: CDR1 MNHEY, CDR2 SMNVEV (reference sequence). The CDR3 runs 13 residues. The ends were cut back, 2 bases at V and 3 bases at J, with 7 bases in the middle. The CDR3 bases are TGTGCCAGCAGTTTACAGGGAGACTATGGCTACACCTTC. This sequence encodes CASSLQGDYGYTF.

The chain employs TRBV5-1 and TRBJ2-1, with D perhaps given as TRBD1 or TRBD2 (5 bases each). CDR1 SGHRS and CDR2 YFSETQ come from the germline V gene. The CDR3 contains 12 residues. The V and J ends lost 8 bases and 9 bases respectively, with 15 bases between them. The CDR3 spells CASSARGGEQFF. CDR3 bases: TGCGCCAGTAGCGCACGGGGCGGTGAGCAGTTCTTC.

V usage is TRBV7-9 and J usage is TRBJ1-2; the match to TRBD1 covers 10 bases. Germline V gene sequence: CDR1 SEHNR, CDR2 FQNEAQ (reference sequence). V shed 4 bases, J shed 6 bases, and the junction held 8 bases outside the gene matches. The CDR3 covers 15 residues. The CDR3: CASSSRTGGGDGYTF. CDR3 DNA sequence: TGTGCCAGCAGCTCCAGGACAGGGGGAGGCGATGGCTACACCTTC.

In its sample, this clonotype was seen a few times. This rearrangement joins TRBV12-5 to TRBJ2-5, with TRBD2 matching 9 bases. The CDR3 loop spans 14 amino acids. The V and J ends lost 7 bases and 1 base, in that order; junction bases with no gene match: 4. Germline V gene data show CDR1 as LGHNT and CDR2 as FRNRAP. DNA for the CDR3: TGTGCTAGTGCCCTGACTAGCGGCCAAGAGACCCAGTACTTC. It encodes CASALTSGQETQYF.

The genes are TRBV14 and TRBJ1-3; the D is unclear. The CDR3 sequence is 17 residues long. The V gene lost 4 bases and the J gene lost 0 bases, with 16 bases spanning the gap. Germline CDR1 reads SGHDN; CDR2 reads FVKESK. In DNA form, the CDR3 reads TGTGCCAGCAGCCGGACTTCTTTACACTTCTCTGGAAACACCATATATTTT. It specifies CASSRTSLHFSGNTIYF.

This clonotype was observed a handful of times. The chain carries TRBV11-2 and TRBJ1-1; a possible D gene is TRBD1 (5 bases). Trimming removed 1 base from V and 11 bases from J, with 14 bases in between. The CDR3 is 13 amino acids. Germline V gene sequence: CDR1 SGHAT, CDR2 FQNNGV. DNA of the CDR3: TGTGCCAGCAGCTTAGGGGGGACCAGGAAGGCTTTCTTT. It translates to CASSLGGTRKAFF.

The genes are TRBV4-1 and TRBJ2-2; 7 bases fit TRBD2. Trimming took 4 bases from V and 4 from J; bases not matched to a gene: 12. CDR3 length: 17 residues. Per the germline V gene, CDR1 is MGHRA and CDR2 is YSYEKL. CDR3 amino acids: CASSRSGLPTGTGELFF. The CDR3 nucleotides are TGCGCCAGCAGCCGGTCGGGACTACCAACCGGCACCGGGGAGCTGTTTTTT.

This clonotype was observed at least ten times. The chain combines TRBV19 with TRBJ2-3; D uncertain. Trimming took off 6 bases at V and 2 bases at J, with 3 bases between the two ends. The germline gives CDR1 LNHDA, CDR2 SQIVND (reference sequence). This CDR3 is 11 amino acids long. This CDR3 is CASRDTDTQYF. The DNA for the CDR3 is TGTGCCAGTAGGGACACAGATACGCAGTATTTT. Drawing the rest from reference TRBV19 and TRBJ2-3, the complete variable domain is DGGITQSPKYLFRKEGQNVTLSCEQNLNHDAMYWYRQDPGQGLRLIYYSQIVNDFQKGDIAEGYSVSREKKESFPLTVTSAQKNPTAFYLCASRDTDTQYFGPGTRLTVL.

J is TRBJ2-5 and V is TRBV18, with 12 bases identical to TRBD1. J gave up 6 bases and V 2 bases, and 4 bases lay outside the gene matches. The CDR3 runs to 15 residues. CDR1 is KGHSH, CDR2 LQKENI, per germline. Written as DNA, the CDR3 is TGTGCCAGCTCACCAGGGACAGGGGGCAGCCAGACCCAGTACTTC. Residues: CASSPGTGGSQTQYF.

This clonotype was counted between two and nine times. This chain joins TRBV7-6 and TRBJ2-3; D gene ambiguous. The V end was cut by 5 bases, the J end by 3 bases, with 15 bases between. This CDR3 has 15 residues. In germline, CDR1 is SGHVS, CDR2 FNYEAQ. CDR3 sequence: CASSANSLSTDTQYF. DNA of the CDR3: TGTGCCAGCAGCGCCAACTCCCTTAGTACAGATACGCAGTATTTT.

The chain carries TRBV7-3 and TRBJ1-6; the D gene is possibly TRBD1 (5 bases). V was clipped by 2 bases and J by 10 bases, with 12 bases between them. The germline V gene has CDR1 SGHTA and CDR2 FQGTGA. This CDR3 is 14 amino acids long. Here the CDR3 reads CASSLSGGDSPLHF. The CDR3 region has the DNA TGTGCCAGCAGCTTATCGGGGGGGGACTCACCCCTCCACTTT.

The gene calls are TRBV5-1 and TRBJ1-2; D call uncertain. V was cut by 3 bases and J by 6 bases, with 24 bases left in between. The germline V gene has CDR1 SGHRS and CDR2 YFSETQ. CDR3 length equals 17 residues. This CDR3 is CASSSLVSGPTLDGYTF. In DNA form, the CDR3 reads TGCGCCAGCAGCTCCCTTGTTTCAGGACCGACACTTGATGGCTACACCTTC. Supplemented by reference TRBV5-1 and TRBJ1-2, the full variable domain reads KAGVTQTPRYLIKTRGQQVTLSCSPISGHRSVSWYQQTPGQGLQFLFEYFSETQRNKGNFPGRFSGRQFSNSRSEMNVSTLELGDSALYLCASSSLVSGPTLDGYTFGSGTRLTVV.

The table lists this clonotype with a few counts. This chain connects TRBV7-3 to TRBJ2-7, with 7 bases identical to TRBD2. The CDR3 has 15 amino acids. Unmatched junction bases numbered 12, after V lost 1 base and J lost 9 bases. Germline CDR1 SGHTA, CDR2 FQGTGA. CDR3 DNA: TGTGCCAGCAGCTTAAGCGGTGGCGAACCGGGGGGGCAGTACTTC. This encodes CASSLSGGEPGGQYF. The whole variable domain, remainder taken from reference TRBV7-3 and TRBJ2-7, is GAGVSQTPSNKVTEKGKYVELRCDPISGHTALYWYRQSLGQGPEFLIYFQGTGAADDSGLPNDRFFAVRPEGSVSTLKIQRTERGDSAVYLCASSLSGGEPGGQYFGPGTRLTVT.

In this sample, this clonotype turned up many times. The rearrangement uses TRBV3-1 and TRBJ2-3; 9 positions match TRBD2. V trimming: 1 base; J trimming: 5 bases; junction bases outside the gene matches: 4. CDR3 size: 15 residues. Germline CDR1 and CDR2: LGHDT and YNNKEL (reference sequence). This CDR3 is CASSQGGLAIDTQYF. Written as DNA, the CDR3 is TGTGCCAGCAGCCAAGGAGGACTAGCGATAGATACGCAGTATTTT.

The V gene is TRBV4-1, the J gene TRBJ1-5; no clear D gene. Trimming pared 11 bases from V and 4 bases from J, leaving 3 bases between. The CDR3 length is 9 residues. CDR1 and CDR2 from the germline V gene are MGHRA and YSYEKL. The CDR3 bases are TGCGCCCTAAATCAGCCCCAGCATTTT. Encoded protein: CALNQPQHF.